A selection of T cell receptor beta chains follows, all from one sample in a study of neurological immune-mediated disorders. TCRdb reprocessed the 5' RACE reads via MiXCR and lists one record per CDR3 protein. The profile shows approximately 77,000 distinct CDR3 sequences, around a tenth of them singletons. Sequences were obtained from PBMCs. The receptors were gathered from a man in his forties or fifties in good health. CDR3s include the opening cysteine and the closing phenylalanine or tryptophan. The D gene is left open where the match is weak. Only some rows state a clone size, as once, few, many or a class for expanded clones.

j_gene: TRBJ2-1; v_gene: TRBV5-1; d_gene: .; abundance: many; CDR3aa: CASSLFSASSYNEQFF; CDR3nt: TGCGCCAGCAGCTTATTCTCTGCCAGCTCCTACAATGAGCAGTTCTTC
j_gene: TRBJ1-1; v_gene: TRBV6-4; d_gene: TRBD1; abundance: many; CDR3aa: CASSDGDRNTEAFF; CDR3nt: TGTGCCAGCAGTGACGGGGACAGAAACACTGAAGCTTTCTTT
j_gene: TRBJ2-6; v_gene: TRBV15; d_gene: TRBD2; abundance: many; CDR3aa: CATSRPIAGVSGANVLTF; CDR3nt: TGTGCCACCAGCAGACCAATAGCGGGAGTTTCTGGGGCCAACGTCCTGACTTTC
j_gene: TRBJ2-2; v_gene: TRBV7-2; d_gene: TRBD2; abundance: once; CDR3aa: CASNPSAGGHTGEMFF; CDR3nt: TGTGCCAGCAACCCTTCAGCGGGAGGTCACACCGGGGAGATGTTTTTT
j_gene: TRBJ1-2; v_gene: TRBV15; d_gene: .; abundance: many; CDR3aa: CATSRDLGSHYGYTF; CDR3nt: TGTGCCACCAGCAGAGATCTGGGGTCTCACTATGGCTACACCTTC
j_gene: TRBJ1-2; v_gene: TRBV4-3; d_gene: TRBD1; abundance: many; CDR3aa: CASSQERGQGYGYTF; CDR3nt: TGCGCCAGCAGCCAAGAGAGGGGGCAGGGCTATGGCTACACCTTC
j_gene: TRBJ2-7; v_gene: TRBV5-1; d_gene: .; abundance: .; CDR3aa: CVSSSRRAGAVEEQYF; CDR3nt: TGCGTCAGCAGCTCCCGGCGGGCAGGAGCTGTAGAAGAGCAGTACTTC
j_gene: TRBJ2-7; v_gene: TRBV28; d_gene: TRBD1; abundance: many; CDR3aa: CASSHSYRGQLLSYEQYF; CDR3nt: TGTGCCAGCAGCCATTCCTATCGGGGACAGCTACTCTCCTACGAGCAGTACTTC
j_gene: TRBJ1-4; v_gene: TRBV4-1; d_gene: TRBD1; abundance: many; CDR3aa: CASRKGIEGGTENEKLFF; CDR3nt: TGCGCCAGTCGAAAAGGGATCGAAGGAGGGACAGAAAATGAAAAACTGTTTTTT
j_gene: TRBJ2-7; v_gene: TRBV9; d_gene: TRBD1; abundance: many; CDR3aa: CASSVAGQGAYEQYF; CDR3nt: TGTGCCAGCAGCGTAGCGGGACAGGGGGCTTACGAGCAGTACTTC
j_gene: TRBJ2-3; v_gene: TRBV6-5; d_gene: .; abundance: many; CDR3aa: CASSQRPQYF; CDR3nt: TGTGCCAGCAGTCAAAGACCGCAGTATTTT
j_gene: TRBJ2-1; v_gene: TRBV7-3; d_gene: .; abundance: .; CDR3aa: CASSLTRGSYNEQFF; CDR3nt: TGTGCCAGCAGTCTCACACGTGGATCCTACAATGAGCAGTTCTTC
j_gene: TRBJ2-3; v_gene: TRBV7-6; d_gene: .; abundance: many; CDR3aa: CASSSGGGPRYF; CDR3nt: TGTGCCAGCAGTTCCGGAGGGGGCCCTAGGTATTTT
j_gene: TRBJ1-2; v_gene: TRBV29-1; d_gene: TRBD1; abundance: many; CDR3aa: CSVTGTGYGYTF; CDR3nt: TGCAGCGTCACCGGGACAGGGTATGGCTACACCTTC
j_gene: TRBJ2-3; v_gene: TRBV20-1; d_gene: .; abundance: many; CDR3aa: CSARDYGLADTQYF; CDR3nt: TGCAGTGCTAGAGATTATGGGCTAGCAGATACGCAGTATTTT
j_gene: TRBJ1-6; v_gene: TRBV5-1; d_gene: .; abundance: many; CDR3aa: CASSLGQQDSPLHF; CDR3nt: TGCGCCAGCAGCTTGGGACAGCAGGATTCACCCCTCCACTTT
j_gene: TRBJ2-5; v_gene: TRBV3-1; d_gene: TRBD2; abundance: many; CDR3aa: CASSPRTSGGSETQYF; CDR3nt: TGTGCCAGCAGCCCTAGGACTAGCGGGGGGTCTGAGACCCAGTACTTC
j_gene: TRBJ2-4; v_gene: TRBV10-3; d_gene: .; abundance: many; CDR3aa: CAIRGEAKNIQYF; CDR3nt: TGTGCCATCAGAGGAGAAGCCAAAAACATTCAGTACTTC
j_gene: TRBJ2-3; v_gene: TRBV5-1; d_gene: TRBD2; abundance: many; CDR3aa: CASSLTAGGRPQYF; CDR3nt: TGCGCCAGCAGCCTTACGGCGGGAGGCCGTCCGCAGTATTTT
j_gene: TRBJ2-1; v_gene: TRBV7-2; d_gene: TRBD1; abundance: many; CDR3aa: CASSRQGAYNEQFF; CDR3nt: TGTGCCAGCAGCAGACAGGGGGCCTACAATGAGCAGTTCTTC
j_gene: TRBJ2-1; v_gene: TRBV6-1; d_gene: TRBD1; abundance: few; CDR3aa: CASSIPITGAEQFF; CDR3nt: TGTGCCAGCAGTATCCCGATTACAGGGGCTGAGCAGTTCTTC
j_gene: TRBJ1-6; v_gene: TRBV19; d_gene: TRBD1; abundance: .; CDR3aa: CASSVLPGTGVNSPLHF; CDR3nt: TGTGCCAGTAGTGTCTTACCCGGGACAGGGGTAAATTCACCCCTCCACTTT
j_gene: TRBJ2-3; v_gene: TRBV20-1; d_gene: TRBD2; abundance: .; CDR3aa: CSPAGGSNTDTQYF; CDR3nt: TGCAGTCCTGCGGGGGGGTCAAACACAGATACGCAGTATTTT
j_gene: TRBJ1-5; v_gene: TRBV7-8; d_gene: TRBD1; abundance: many; CDR3aa: CASSRGQGDNRQPQHF; CDR3nt: TGTGCCAGCAGCCGAGGACAGGGGGATAATCGGCAGCCCCAGCATTTT
j_gene: TRBJ2-7; v_gene: TRBV12-3/TRBV12-4; d_gene: TRBD2; abundance: many; CDR3aa: CASSLRTSGGSLSYEQYF; CDR3nt: TGTGCCAGCAGCCTAAGGACTAGCGGGGGGTCTCTTTCCTACGAGCAGTACTTC
j_gene: TRBJ2-7; v_gene: TRBV7-2; d_gene: TRBD1; abundance: many; CDR3aa: CASSSSGTAYEQYF; CDR3nt: TGTGCCAGCAGCTCTTCCGGGACAGCCTACGAGCAGTACTTC
j_gene: TRBJ2-1; v_gene: TRBV7-3; d_gene: TRBD1; abundance: many; CDR3aa: CASSRQGLGGNEQFF; CDR3nt: TGTGCCAGCAGCAGACAGGGGCTAGGGGGCAATGAGCAGTTCTTC
j_gene: TRBJ2-1; v_gene: TRBV5-6; d_gene: .; abundance: .; CDR3aa: CASSFNVVLSYNEQFF; CDR3nt: TGTGCCAGCAGCTTTAACGTGGTCCTCTCCTACAATGAGCAGTTCTTC
j_gene: TRBJ2-7; v_gene: TRBV5-1; d_gene: TRBD1; abundance: many; CDR3aa: CASSPGQGDEQYF; CDR3nt: TGCGCCAGCAGCCCCGGACAGGGTGACGAGCAGTACTTC
j_gene: TRBJ2-7; v_gene: TRBV5-1; d_gene: TRBD2; abundance: many; CDR3aa: CASSLGVTRGLDEQYF; CDR3nt: TGCGCCAGCAGCTTGGGAGTTACAAGGGGACTAGACGAGCAGTACTTC
j_gene: TRBJ2-5; v_gene: TRBV20-1; d_gene: .; abundance: many; CDR3aa: CSASGKNQETQYF; CDR3nt: TGCAGTGCTAGCGGGAAGAACCAAGAGACCCAGTACTTC
j_gene: TRBJ2-3; v_gene: TRBV5-1; d_gene: .; abundance: many; CDR3aa: CASSLRASVEDTQYF; CDR3nt: TGCGCCAGCAGCTTGCGGGCTAGCGTTGAAGATACGCAGTATTTT
j_gene: TRBJ1-6; v_gene: TRBV4-2; d_gene: .; abundance: many; CDR3aa: CASSQDHSYNSPLHF; CDR3nt: TGTGCCAGCAGCCAAGACCACTCCTATAATTCACCCCTCCACTTT
j_gene: TRBJ1-6; v_gene: TRBV5-1; d_gene: TRBD1; abundance: .; CDR3aa: CASSSLDRANSPLHF; CDR3nt: TGCGCCAGCAGCTCCTTGGACAGGGCAAATTCACCCCTCCACTTT
j_gene: TRBJ2-2; v_gene: TRBV2; d_gene: TRBD1; abundance: .; CDR3aa: CASSPTGKNTGELFF; CDR3nt: TGTGCCAGCAGTCCGACAGGGAAGAACACCGGGGAGCTGTTTTTT
j_gene: TRBJ1-3; v_gene: TRBV7-8; d_gene: .; abundance: few; CDR3aa: CASSTQTGRSGNTIYF; CDR3nt: TGTGCCAGCAGCACGCAGACAGGCCGCTCTGGAAACACCATATATTTT
j_gene: TRBJ2-3; v_gene: TRBV7-9; d_gene: .; abundance: many; CDR3aa: CASSLISTDTQYF; CDR3nt: TGTGCCAGCAGCTTAATTAGCACAGATACGCAGTATTTT
j_gene: TRBJ2-4; v_gene: TRBV6-6; d_gene: .; abundance: many; CDR3aa: CASSTYELAKNIQYF; CDR3nt: TGTGCCAGCAGCACATATGAACTAGCCAAAAACATTCAGTACTTC
j_gene: TRBJ2-1; v_gene: TRBV7-2; d_gene: TRBD2; abundance: many; CDR3aa: CASTLAGVNNEQFF; CDR3nt: TGTGCCAGCACCTTAGCGGGAGTTAACAATGAGCAGTTCTTC
j_gene: TRBJ2-1; v_gene: TRBV7-8; d_gene: .; abundance: many; CDR3aa: CASSLRRLQGEQFF; CDR3nt: TGTGCCAGCAGCTTAAGACGTCTACAAGGTGAGCAGTTCTTC
j_gene: TRBJ2-1; v_gene: TRBV28; d_gene: TRBD1; abundance: many; CDR3aa: CASTRKTGGIIGQFF; CDR3nt: TGTGCCAGCACCCGGAAGACAGGGGGCATCATAGGGCAGTTCTTC
j_gene: TRBJ2-2; v_gene: TRBV7-6; d_gene: .; abundance: many; CDR3aa: CASSPNTGTGELFF; CDR3nt: TGTGCCAGCAGCCCAAATACAGGCACCGGGGAGCTGTTTTTT
j_gene: TRBJ2-1; v_gene: TRBV3-1; d_gene: TRBD2; abundance: .; CDR3aa: CASSRNAQPSGGTVNEKFF; CDR3nt: TGTGCCAGCAGCCGAAACGCCCAACCTAGCGGGGGGACCGTCAATGAGAAGTTCTTC
j_gene: TRBJ2-2; v_gene: TRBV4-3; d_gene: TRBD2; abundance: many; CDR3aa: CASSRLTSDDGELFF; CDR3nt: TGCGCCAGCAGCCGGTTGACTAGCGACGACGGGGAGCTGTTTTTT
j_gene: TRBJ2-7; v_gene: TRBV10-2; d_gene: TRBD2; abundance: many; CDR3aa: CASLLGREASYEQYF; CDR3nt: TGCGCCAGCCTTTTGGGGCGGGAGGCCTCCTACGAGCAGTACTTC
j_gene: TRBJ1-2; v_gene: TRBV6-1; d_gene: .; abundance: .; CDR3aa: CASSETVYGYTF; CDR3nt: TGTGCCAGCAGTGAAACGGTATATGGCTACACCTTC
j_gene: TRBJ1-1; v_gene: TRBV20-1; d_gene: .; abundance: once; CDR3aa: CIGSHTTIMNTEAFF; CDR3nt: TGCATTGGGTCCCATACGACGATAATGAACACTGAAGCTTTCTTT
j_gene: TRBJ2-2; v_gene: TRBV10-3; d_gene: .; abundance: .; CDR3aa: CAIAGAGDRFF; CDR3nt: TGTGCCATCGCAGGGGCCGGGGACCGGTTTTTT
j_gene: TRBJ1-5; v_gene: TRBV28; d_gene: TRBD1; abundance: many; CDR3aa: CASSRDRAYSNQPQHF; CDR3nt: TGTGCCAGCAGTCGTGACAGGGCCTATAGCAATCAGCCCCAGCATTTT
j_gene: TRBJ2-1; v_gene: TRBV4-2; d_gene: .; abundance: many; CDR3aa: CASSRGARDNEQFF; CDR3nt: TGTGCCAGCAGCCGGGGGGCCAGAGACAATGAGCAGTTCTTC
j_gene: TRBJ2-7; v_gene: TRBV18; d_gene: .; abundance: .; CDR3aa: CASSPPLRAERYF; CDR3nt: TGTGCCAGCTCACCACCATTACGTGCCGAGCGGTACTTC